The 18 T cell receptor beta chains listed next were all sequenced from one sample in a study of identical twins. MiXCR, applied by TCRdb to the 5' RACE reads, yields one record per CDR3 protein. The table has about 690,000 distinct CDR3 sequences, 21% seen once. The sample was also linked to a second study, of T cells expressing NK-cell markers.

Sequencing was carried out using PBMCs. These receptors originate from a woman aged 18-29 years in good health.

This clonotype has at least ten counts. This chain uses TRBV6-1 with TRBJ2-7; D gene ambiguous. V was cut by 8 bases and J by 7 bases, with 12 bases left in between. Per germline, CDR1 MNHNS and CDR2 SASEGT. The length of the CDR3 is 11 residues. This CDR3 is CASFGVGEQYF. The CDR3 DNA reads as TGTGCCAGCTTTGGGGTTGGAGAGCAGTACTTC.

This clonotype was seen more than once but under ten times. V and J are TRBV7-2 and TRBJ2-7, with 9 bases lining up with TRBD1. From germline, CDR1 is SGHTA and CDR2 FQGNSA. Trimming removed 5 bases from V and 5 bases from J; junction bases left unmatched: 7. The CDR3 totals 14 residues. This chain's CDR3 is CASSLRDREHEQYF. CDR3 sequence (DNA): TGTGCCAGCAGCCTCCGGGACAGGGAGCACGAGCAGTACTTC.

This chain joins TRBV14 and TRBJ1-2, with D unclear. Germline V gene sequence: CDR1 SGHDN, CDR2 FVKESK. The CDR3 consists of 14 residues. V was clipped by 4 bases and J by 4 bases, with 13 bases between them. The chain's CDR3 is CASSRMGFGYGYTF. The CDR3 DNA reads as TGTGCCAGCAGCCGGATGGGTTTTGGCTATGGCTACACCTTC.

The V call is TRBV20-1, the J call TRBJ2-7, with TRBD2 matching over 12 bases. The CDR3 covers 14 residues. The germline V gene encodes CDR1 DFQATT and CDR2 SNEGSKA (reference sequence). Germline trimming cut 4 bases from V and 0 bases from J; bases unmatched to any gene: 1. CDR3 coding DNA: TGCAGTGCTACGGGACTAGCGGGCTCCTACGAGCAGTACTTC. This translates into CSATGLAGSYEQYF.

This clonotype was observed a handful of times. CDR3 nucleotides: TGCGCCAGCAGCAAACGACTAGCGGGAGTGATGAATACGCAGTATTTT. Amino acid sequence: CASSKRLAGVMNTQYF. The chain recombines TRBV4-3 with TRBJ2-3; 12 bases are a match to TRBD2. Germline V lookup: CDR1 LGHNA, CDR2 YSLEER. CDR3 length: 16 residues. The J segment lost 7 bases and the V segment lost 5 bases, leaving 10 bases of the junction unmatched.

The sample holds many counts of this clonotype. This chain uses TRBV10-2 with TRBJ2-1; D unclear. The CDR3 runs to 14 residues. The V end lost 9 bases, the J end lost 0 bases, and 12 bases lay between the germline ends. Germline-derived CDR1 and CDR2 are WSHSY and SAAADI. The CDR3 spells CASAGFSSYNEQFF. The CDR3 DNA reads TGCGCCAGTGCTGGGTTCAGCTCCTACAATGAGCAGTTCTTC.

This clonotype was counted many times. The genes are TRBV7-9 and TRBJ2-1; TRBD2 might be the D (6 bases). Germline CDR1 is SEHNR and CDR2 is FQNEAQ (reference sequence). This CDR3 contains 15 residues. The germline V and J ends were trimmed by 6 bases and 0 bases, with 12 bases remaining between them. CDR3 region: CASSERASSYNEQFF. CDR3 DNA sequence: TGTGCCAGCAGTGAGCGGGCCAGCTCCTACAATGAGCAGTTCTTC.

The sample holds many counts of this clonotype. The genes are TRBV27 and TRBJ2-1, with D unclear. Trimming stripped 4 bases from V and 9 bases from J, with 16 bases between. The CDR3 length is 14 residues. Germline CDR1 is MNHEY and CDR2 is SMNVEV (reference sequence). CDR3 sequence reads: CASSSLRQGGEQFF. In DNA, the CDR3 is TGTGCCAGCAGTTCACTCCGACAAGGCGGTGAGCAGTTCTTC.

The chain carries TRBV20-1 and TRBJ2-7; D gene unclear. The CDR3 consists of 14 residues. Trimming removed 0 bases from V and 0 bases from J, with 9 bases in between. CDR1 DFQATT and CDR2 SNEGSKA come from the germline V gene (reference sequence). The CDR3 is CSARDTFSSYEQYF. The CDR3 DNA reads TGCAGTGCTAGAGATACTTTCAGCTCCTACGAGCAGTACTTC.

The chain recombines TRBV20-1 with TRBJ1-2; D gene uncertain. The germline V and J ends were trimmed by 3 bases and 8 bases, with 16 bases remaining between them. The germline gives CDR1 DFQATT, CDR2 SNEGSKA (reference sequence). The CDR3 covers 13 residues. CDR3 residues: CSASLAVLRGYTF. The CDR3, as DNA: TGCAGTGCTAGTCTGGCCGTCCTTCGAGGCTACACCTTC.

This clonotype showed up just a few times. The chain uses TRBV12-3 or TRBV12-4 and TRBJ2-3; D perhaps matches TRBD2 (6 bases). CDR3 length: 15 residues. The germline V and J ends were trimmed by 1 base and 2 bases, with 10 bases remaining between them. The CDR3 coding sequence is TGTGCCAGCAGTTTAGGGGACTCCCTCACAGATACGCAGTATTTT. It specifies CASSLGDSLTDTQYF.

This clonotype was picked up a small number of times. The V call is TRBV9, the J call TRBJ2-1; possible D gene TRBD1, 6 bases. Germline V gene data show CDR1 as SGDLS and CDR2 as YYNGEE. Trimming stripped 3 bases from V and 6 bases from J, with 16 bases between. This CDR3 comprises 15 residues. The CDR3 DNA reads TGTGCCAGCAGCGCCGGGACATCCCGGGGCAATGAGCAGTTCTTC. This sequence encodes CASSAGTSRGNEQFF.

The gene calls are TRBV29-1 and TRBJ2-3, with 9 positions matching TRBD1. V lost 4 bases, J lost 5 bases, and 7 bases stayed unmatched. The CDR3 runs to 14 residues. Germline lookup yields CDR1 SQVTM and CDR2 ANQGSEA. The chain's CDR3 is CSVAGQGYGDTQYF. CDR3 sequence (DNA): TGCAGCGTTGCCGGACAGGGGTATGGAGATACGCAGTATTTT.

Ten or more counts support this clonotype. The genes are TRBV20-1 and TRBJ2-3; 8 nucleotides line up with TRBD2. Germline CDR1 reads DFQATT; CDR2 reads SNEGSKA (reference sequence). Trimming at V came to 1 base and at J to 1 base, leaving 1 base not matched to a gene. The CDR3 loop spans 14 amino acids. The CDR3 here is CSARGAGGTDTQYF. CDR3 bases: TGCAGTGCTAGAGGAGCGGGGGGCACAGATACGCAGTATTTT.

V is TRBV12-3 or TRBV12-4 and J is TRBJ2-1; the D is unclear. This CDR3 comprises 14 residues. The V and J ends lost 4 bases and 0 bases respectively, with 7 bases between them. The CDR3 here is CASSSIGSYNEQFF. In DNA, the CDR3 is TGTGCCAGCAGTTCTATTGGCTCCTACAATGAGCAGTTCTTC.

The chain is built from TRBV6-1 and TRBJ2-7; TRBD1 or TRBD2 may be the D gene (7 bases each). Trimming pared 7 bases from V and 4 bases from J, leaving 14 bases between. The germline V gene has CDR1 MNHNS and CDR2 SASEGT. The CDR3 is made up of 13 amino acids. The CDR3 nucleotides are TGTGCCAGCAAGAGACAGGGAGGGTACGAGCAGTACTTC. Translating gives CASKRQGGYEQYF.

The chain links TRBV20-1 to TRBJ2-1; D possibly corresponds to TRBD2 (5 bases). Germline V gives CDR1 DFQATT, CDR2 SNEGSKA (reference sequence). The germline V and J ends were trimmed by 0 bases and 4 bases, with 13 bases remaining between them. The CDR3 has 15 residues. CDR3 in amino acids: CSARDRLRAYNEQFF. In DNA form, the CDR3 reads TGCAGTGCTAGAGATCGGTTGAGGGCGTACAATGAGCAGTTCTTC.

The CDR3 loop is CASTPGQIAYEQYF. Written as DNA, the CDR3 is TGTGCCAGCACCCCCGGACAGATAGCCTACGAGCAGTACTTC. The chain recombines TRBV7-2 with TRBJ2-7; a weak D match, TRBD1 (6 bases). V dropped 7 bases and J dropped 2 bases, with 15 bases sitting between them. This CDR3 spans 14 amino acids. The germline V gene encodes CDR1 SGHTA and CDR2 FQGNSA.